This T cell receptor beta chain is drawn from a study of blood T cell repertoires in COVID-19. Across the whole study: T cells, B-cell-depleted T cells, or PBMCs provided the cDNA or gDNA that served as material.

Per the germline V gene, CDR1 is MNHEY and CDR2 is SMNVEV (reference sequence). V was trimmed by 5 bases and J by 2 bases, leaving 16 bases between them. CDR3 length equals 15 residues. Measured with immunoSEQ multiplex PCR; TCRdb has only the in-frame clones, and not every one. In the table there are 150,000 to 200,000 clones, 75% to 85% of which are singletons. The sample consisted of peripheral blood. The TCR was taken from a human donor in a cohort sampled during active COVID-19. The chain employs TRBV27 and TRBJ2-7, with D possibly TRBD2 on 7 matching bases. The CDR3, as DNA: TGTGCCAGCAGTCCCGAGGGGGGGATCGCCTACGAGCAGTACTTC. It is translated as CASSPEGGIAYEQYF.